The T cell receptor beta chain described here comes from a study of blood T cell dynamics during melanoma immunotherapy. Time point of the sample: pre-treatment baseline. Profiling relied on immunoSEQ multiplex PCR, and the TCRdb table lists in-frame clones only, not all of them. Of more than 8,500 clones in the sample, 80% to 90% were seen once. Germline trimming cut 7 bases from V and 4 bases from J; bases unmatched to any gene: 16. CDR1 is SGHTA, CDR2 FQGTGA, per germline. The CDR3 is 17 residues long. The chain is built from TRBV7-3 and TRBJ2-5; 9 bases line up with TRBD1. This TCR came from a human donor with melanoma. The material was blood, obtained from a patient treated with checkpoint blockade. The DNA of the CDR3 is TGTGCCAGCACCACCGTTGGACAGGGGATTCATACAGAGACCCAGTACTTC. Translating gives CASTTVGQGIHTETQYF.